The rows below give T cell receptor beta chains drawn from one sample of a study of human T cells and chemical hapten exposure. Each CDR3 protein is one row after TCRdb ran MiXCR on the RACE reads. The sample records about 180,000 distinct CDR3 sequences, 25% to 30% being singletons. The material was whole blood, obtained in connection with sensitization to the hapten diphenylcyclopropenone (DPC). Receptors originate from a woman aged 25 to 39 with alopecia areata. Some clones in this sample may be carry-over from other donors' samples. Both conserved end residues are trimmed from each CDR3. The size field is filled for only some rows; it gives once, few, many or a size class.

v_gene,j_gene,abundance,CDR3aa
TRBV5-1,TRBJ1-2,many,ASSLGPRDRAYGYT
TRBV4-1,TRBJ1-3,NA,ASSQDPSGPGTTIY
TRBV11-1,TRBJ1-5,NA,ASSLQGSQPQH
TRBV29-1,TRBJ2-5,few,SASSGDEETQY
TRBV18,TRBJ1-3,once,ASSGTGRRTGNTIY
TRBV4-2,TRBJ1-1,NA,ASSPVGEMNTEAF
TRBV4-3,TRBJ2-1,few,ASSQERGRAGEQF
TRBV25-1,TRBJ2-3,NA,ASSATGGTQY
TRBV3-1,TRBJ1-6,NA,ASSQDLRAPRRSYNSPLH
TRBV28,TRBJ2-7,NA,ASSLSGDSSYEQY
TRBV7-2,TRBJ2-7,once,ASSLIRGLGEQY
TRBV19,TRBJ2-7,NA,ASSNDRGTPYEQY
TRBV20-1,TRBJ2-1,NA,SATGSRQGISYNEQF
TRBV3-1,TRBJ1-2,few,ASSQGLGGYT
TRBV29-1,TRBJ1-2,few,SVEGFLGGARYGYT
TRBV9,TRBJ2-3,few,ASSVNGPDTQY
TRBV12-5,TRBJ2-1,NA,ASVLDFGEQF
TRBV28,TRBJ2-7,many,ASSLGQGGEQY
TRBV6-5,TRBJ2-3,few,ASSYGGLRSDTQY
TRBV28,TRBJ2-4,NA,ASTPNGSGDIQY
TRBV3-1,TRBJ2-2,NA,ASSQSDTGELF
TRBV7-3,TRBJ1-6,NA,ASSLAAGPDSPLH
TRBV2,TRBJ2-3,few,ASKREPTDTQY
TRBV7-2,TRBJ2-7,NA,ASSRTGGFRISYEQY
TRBV20-1,TRBJ2-7,NA,SAARDTRTYEQY
TRBV7-2,TRBJ2-1,many,ASRAGGSHNEQF
TRBV7-2,TRBJ1-6,few,ASRPDRPNSPLH
TRBV7-2,TRBJ2-5,NA,ASSLMGSYQETQY
TRBV27,TRBJ2-2,NA,ASRPLGLADAGELF
TRBV4-2,TRBJ2-2,NA,ASSLTSTGELF
TRBV5-6,TRBJ2-4,few,ASSLPQGAGNIQY
TRBV28,TRBJ1-1,many,ASRPPTGVGTEAF
TRBV12-3/TRBV12-4,TRBJ2-1,few,ASSLIGTLGREQF
TRBV29-1,TRBJ2-1,NA,SVKKRWDRAGSNEQF
TRBV4-2,TRBJ2-5,NA,ASSQDKTSVETQY
TRBV20-1,TRBJ2-7,NA,SARDVIGGLAYEQY